This T cell receptor (beta chain) came from a study of blood T cell repertoires in COVID-19. Study in general: Samples came from the United States, Italy and Spain, spanning acute and convalescent COVID-19. Sources were T cells, B-cell-depleted T cells, or PBMCs; the material itself was cDNA or gDNA.

Individuals aged about 18 to 89 years were recruited from about two dozen US areas. Within 2 weeks before study entry, exposed participants met a COVID-19 case. Profiling relied on immunoSEQ multiplex PCR, and the TCRdb table lists in-frame clones only, not all of them. In the table there are 200,000 to 300,000 clones, 80% to 90% of which are singletons. This TCR derives from a man between 50 and 59 years old who had been exposed to COVID-19. The sample taken for sequencing was PBMCs or T cells enriched from blood (not recorded which).

CDR3 DNA: TGTGCCAGCTCTTCAGAGGCGGGAGGGCCCCACGAGCAGTACGTC. Translating it yields CASSSEAGGPHEQYV. The V call is TRBV18, the J call TRBJ2-7; 9 bases align to TRBD2. This CDR3 comprises 15 residues. The germline CDR1 and CDR2 sequences are KGHSH and LQKENI. With V trimmed by 6 bases and J by 5 bases, 11 bases remained unmatched.